Listed below are T cell receptor beta chains from one sample, sequenced in a study of T cells in Graves' hyperthyroidism and ophthalmopathy. TCRdb independently ran MiXCR on the multiplex PCR reads; one entry per CDR3 protein. Of 350,000 or so distinct CDR3 sequences detected, over 20% appear once; the ten largest clones hold under 55%. Sample: blood. Receptors originate from a woman between 45 and 60 years old with Graves' hyperthyroidism. The CDR3 runs from the conserved cysteine through the conserved F or W. D genes are given only for firm matches. For some rows the clone size is stated as once, few or many, or as a class when expanded; others skip it.

>many|NA|TRBJ1-2|TRBV7-2
CASSLGQWGYTF
TGTGCCAGCAGCTTAGGACAGTGGGGCTACACCTTC
>many|TRBD1|TRBJ2-7|TRBV18
CASSPTPGQGTYEQYF
TGTGCCAGCTCACCGACTCCGGGACAGGGGACTTACGAGCAGTACTTC
>NA|TRBD1|TRBJ2-1|TRBV7-2
CASSPRDRKGNEQFF
TGTGCCAGCAGCCCACGGGACAGGAAAGGCAATGAGCAGTTCTTC
>NA|NA|TRBJ1-2|TRBV7-8
CASSTSQGYYGYTF
TGTGCCAGCAGCACAAGTCAGGGATACTATGGCTACACCTTC
>many|TRBD1|TRBJ2-5|TRBV9
CASSRTGGYETQYF
TGTGCCAGCAGCCGGACAGGGGGCTATGAGACCCAGTACTTC
>many|NA|TRBJ1-2|TRBV12-3/TRBV12-4
CASSLAGGGYGYTF
TGTGCCAGCAGTTTAGCAGGGGGTGGCTATGGCTACACCTTC
>once|NA|TRBJ1-5|TRBV2
CASSIRDGGNQPQHF
TGTGCCAGCAGTATCCGGGACGGGGGCAATCAGCCCCAGCATTTT
>many|NA|TRBJ2-7|TRBV3-1
CASSQVGAEQYF
TGTGCCAGCAGCCAAGTGGGGGCCGAGCAGTACTTC
>many|TRBD1|TRBJ1-1|TRBV28
CASSSPGQGALNTEAFF
TGTGCCAGCAGTTCACCGGGACAGGGGGCTCTGAACACTGAAGCTTTCTTT
>few|TRBD2|TRBJ2-7|TRBV6-1
CASSDGLAGSYEQYF
TGTGCCAGCAGCGACGGACTAGCGGGAAGCTACGAGCAGTACTTC
>many|NA|TRBJ1-6|TRBV7-9
CASSQGYSPLHF
TGTGCCAGCAGCCAGGGGTATTCACCCCTCCACTTT
>NA|TRBD1|TRBJ1-2|TRBV12-3/TRBV12-4
CASSWPSQGADGYTF
TGTGCCAGCAGTTGGCCGAGCCAGGGGGCGGATGGCTACACCTTC
>NA|NA|TRBJ2-7|TRBV7-9
CASSSGEPYEQYF
TGTGCCAGCAGCTCCGGCGAGCCCTACGAGCAGTACTTC
>many|NA|TRBJ2-7|TRBV5-1
CASSLAAGTYEQYF
TGCGCCAGCAGCTTGGCTGCGGGTACCTACGAGCAGTACTTC
>few|NA|TRBJ2-7|TRBV30
CAWESPYEQYF
TGTGCCTGGGAAAGCCCCTACGAGCAGTACTTC